This entry lists 9 T cell receptor beta chains sequenced from one sample in a study of monozygotic twins with inflammatory bowel disease. After re-calling the 5' RACE reads, TCRdb lists one entry per CDR3 protein, DNA absent. The table lists nearly 450,000 distinct CDR3 sequences, with 2% to 2.5% in the top ten. Material: blood. The receptor set was obtained from a human donor with ulcerative colitis or Crohn's disease, or a healthy co-twin of an affected twin (not recorded which).

The genes are TRBV1 and TRBJ1-1. TRBV1 is listed as a pseudogene. The CDR3 loop spans 19 amino acids. The CDR3 spells CTSSQDPRRACDMNTEAFF.

The chain recombines TRBV20-1 with TRBJ2-7; TCRdb gives TRBD1 as the D gene, but with no DNA this cannot be confirmed. This CDR3 has 13 amino acids. Germline loops: CDR1 DFQATT, CDR2 SNEGSKA (reference sequence). CDR3 amino acids: CSASGAASYEQYF.

This chain joins TRBV29-1 and TRBJ2-2; without DNA, the TCRdb call of TRBD1 cannot be checked. The V gene's germline CDR1 is SQVTM and CDR2 ANQGSEA. The CDR3 sequence is 18 residues long. CDR3 in amino acids: CSVETKGGTGTNTGELFF.

The chain recombines TRBV5-5 with TRBJ2-3. Germline values: CDR1 SGHKS, CDR2 YYEKEE (reference sequence). The CDR3 length is 13 residues. The CDR3: CASSFKDTDTQYF.

This chain uses TRBV2 with TRBJ1-2. CDR3 length equals 13 residues. Per germline, CDR1 SNHLY and CDR2 FYNNEI. The CDR3 loop reads CASSEGTEYGYTF.

This chain joins TRBV18 and TRBJ1-1. The V gene's germline CDR1 is KGHSH and CDR2 LQKENI. The CDR3 contains 14 residues. The CDR3 sequence: CASSPQGAGTEAFF.

This chain uses TRBV2 with TRBJ1-2; TCRdb's D gene call, TRBD1, goes unchecked for lack of DNA. The CDR3 covers 17 residues. CDR1 is SNHLY and CDR2 is FYNNEI in the germline V gene. CDR3: CASVFLRDRADYHGYTF. Full variable domain (missing parts from reference TRBV2 and TRBJ1-2): EPEVTQTPSHQVTQMGQEVILRCVPISNHLYFYWYRQILGQKVEFLVSFYNNEISEKSEIFDDQFSVERPDGSNFTLKIRSTKLEDSAMYFCASVFLRDRADYHGYTFGSGTRLTVV.

The rearrangement uses TRBV5-1 and TRBJ2-2; as DNA is missing, the TRBD1 call by TCRdb cannot be tested. The CDR3 length is 17 residues. Germline V gene data show CDR1 as SGHRS and CDR2 as YFSETQ. The CDR3 here is CASSLVTGTGTTGELFF.

The rearrangement joins TRBV25-1 to TRBJ2-7. The CDR3 is 13 residues long. Germline CDR1 and CDR2: MGHDK and SYGVNS. The chain's CDR3 is CASSGTGLYEQYF.